The next 29 T cell receptor beta chains were all read from a single sample in a study of read filtering for tumor transcriptome and immune sequencing. The library was built from roughly 400 ng RNA with molecular barcoded adaptors for alpha/delta and beta/gamma chains. TCRdb reprocessed the reads with MiXCR, giving one entry per CDR3 protein. The table records roughly 56,000 distinct CDR3 sequences, roughly a fifth of them present only once. The sample was a population of CD138-negative cells sorted from bone marrow. All receptors come from a donor aged 40 or older with multiple myeloma.

Ten or more counts support this clonotype. The V gene is TRBV7-3, the J gene TRBJ1-6, with no clear D. Germline V gives CDR1 SGHTA, CDR2 FQGTGA. With 1 base removed from V and 5 bases from J, the gap between germline ends came to 6 bases. The CDR3 covers 14 residues. DNA of the CDR3: TGTGCCAGCAGCTTAAGGGCCGATAATTCACCCCTCCACTTT. Translating gives CASSLRADNSPLHF.

The chain combines TRBV7-2 with TRBJ1-2; no clear D gene. V lost 5 bases to trimming and J lost 0 bases, with 16 bases between them. Germline CDR1 is SGHTA and CDR2 is FQGNSA. The CDR3 sequence is 16 residues long. The CDR3 loop reads CASSNSIGQANYGYTF. As DNA, the CDR3 is TGTGCCAGCAGCAATTCGATCGGGCAGGCTAACTATGGCTACACCTTC.

On this clonotype itself: This clone may be a read error of a much larger clone one base away. This chain uses TRBV5-6 with TRBJ1-5; D may be TRBD1 (6 bases). This CDR3 contains 15 residues. Between the trimmed V and J ends, which lost 4 bases and 4 bases, there was a span of 15 bases. The germline V gene has CDR1 SGHDT and CDR2 YYEEEE. Here the CDR3 DNA reads TGTGCCAGCAGCCCGGGACACTATAGAAATCAGCCCCAGCATTTT. This translates into CASSPGHYRNQPQHF.

Ten or more counts support this clonotype. This rearrangement joins TRBV28 to TRBJ1-5, with unresolved D. The V end lost 3 bases, the J end lost 5 bases, and 8 bases lay between the germline ends. The CDR3 is made up of 13 amino acids. Germline V CDR1 and CDR2: MDHEN, SYDVKM. The CDR3 DNA sequence: TGTGCCAGCAGTTTGCAAATTCATCAGCCCCAGCATTTT. It encodes CASSLQIHQPQHF.

This clonotype was observed at least ten times. The chain links TRBV29-1 to TRBJ2-6; perhaps TRBD1 as D (5 bases). Trimming cost V 4 bases and J 3 bases, with 13 bases left between them. Germline V gives CDR1 SQVTM, CDR2 ANQGSEA. The length of the CDR3 is 15 residues. In DNA form, the CDR3 reads TGCAGCGTTGCTAGGGGTGAAAGTGGGGCCAACGTCCTGACTTTC. This translates into CSVARGESGANVLTF.

Details on this clonotype: The missing conserved phenylalanine or tryptophan at the end of this CDR3 makes a read error likely. CDR3 sequence (DNA): TGTGCCAGCAGCCCCCCGGCGGGCAGGAACACTGAAGCTTTCCTT. It yields the protein CASSPPAGRNTEAFL. The chain uses TRBV12-3 or TRBV12-4 and TRBJ1-1; D remains ambiguous. CDR3 length equals 15 residues. V gave up 6 bases and J gave up 1 base, with 15 bases separating them.

The V and J genes are TRBV28 and TRBJ2-7; 9 nucleotides align to TRBD1. The CDR3 is 14 amino acids. After removal of 3 bases from V and 9 bases from J, the junction contained 9 bases not matched to a gene. In germline, CDR1 is MDHEN, CDR2 SYDVKM. The CDR3 sequence: CASSLSDRGRRQYF. Here the CDR3 DNA reads TGTGCCAGCAGTTTGTCGGACAGGGGACGGCGGCAGTACTTC.

Remarks on this clonotype: A single base is all that separates this from a far larger clone, so a read error is likely. V and J are TRBV11-2 and TRBJ2-1; TRBD2 agrees at 7 bases. Germline V CDR1 and CDR2: SGHAT, FQNNGV. The CDR3 extends over 16 amino acids. For the CDR3, the DNA is TGTGCCAGCAGCCAAAACGGACTAGGGTCCTACAATGAGCAGTCCTTC. Translating it yields CASSQNGLGSYNEQSF.

This clonotype came up many times. The rearrangement uses TRBV5-5 and TRBJ2-2; D is ambiguous. The CDR3 covers 14 residues. The ends were cut back, 0 bases at V and 2 bases at J, with 5 bases in the middle. Germline V gives CDR1 SGHKS, CDR2 YYEKEE (reference sequence). CDR3 amino acids: CASSLEGNTGELFF. CDR3 DNA sequence: TGTGCCAGCAGCTTGGAGGGTAACACCGGGGAGCTGTTTTTT.

Notes on this clonotype: Possible read error: a much larger clone is one base away. The chain is built from TRBV28 and TRBJ2-6; perhaps TRBD1 as D (5 bases). The germline V gene has CDR1 MDHEN and CDR2 SYDVKM. The length of the CDR3 is 18 residues. This CDR3 reads CAGSFSPGWYSGANVLTF. The CDR3 region has the DNA TGTGCCGGCAGTTTCTCGCCAGGGTGGTACTCTGGGGCCAACGTCCTGACTTTC.

There are many counts of this clonotype. The rearrangement joins TRBV7-2 to TRBJ1-5; tentative D call: TRBD1 (6 bases). The V and J ends lost 5 bases and 9 bases respectively, with 14 bases between them. From germline, CDR1 is SGHTA and CDR2 FQGNSA. The CDR3 is made up of 13 amino acids. This CDR3 is CASSQNGGRPQHF. CDR3 sequence (DNA): TGTGCCAGCAGCCAGAATGGGGGGCGGCCCCAGCATTTT.

This clonotype was recorded at least ten times. The chain links TRBV5-6 to TRBJ2-2; 7 nucleotides line up with TRBD2. V lost 5 bases and J lost 0; bases outside the gene matches: 4. Per germline, CDR1 SGHDT and CDR2 YYEEEE. The CDR3 length is 15 residues. The CDR3, as DNA: TGTGCCAGCAGTCGGACTAGTGCGAACACCGGGGAGCTGTTTTTT. Encoded protein: CASSRTSANTGELFF.

This clonotype came up a few times. A clone one base away is much larger, so this may be a read error. V gene TRBV3-1 combines with J gene TRBJ2-3, with a possible D match to TRBD2 (6 bases). Germline values: CDR1 LGHDT, CDR2 YNNKEL (reference sequence). The CDR3 is 16 residues long. Here the CDR3 DNA reads TGTGCCAGCAGCCCCCGACCACAAACTAGCACAGGTACGCAGTATTTT. This gives the protein CASSPRPQTSTGTQYF.

This clonotype was detected ten times or more. The chain is built from TRBV10-1 and TRBJ1-5; 10 bases map to TRBD1. J was trimmed by 3 bases and V by 6 bases; bases with no gene match: 11. The germline V gene encodes CDR1 WNHNN and CDR2 SYGVQD (reference sequence). This CDR3 region has 17 residues. CDR3 sequence reads: CASSFTRTGGNNQPQHF. The CDR3, as DNA: TGCGCCAGCAGCTTTACTCGGACAGGGGGGAACAATCAGCCCCAGCATTTT.

This clonotype appeared many times. The CDR3 coding sequence is TGTGCCAGCGGGCTAGCGGGGCCAGGTGAGCAGTTCTTC. Translating gives CASGLAGPGEQFF. V and J are TRBV12-3 or TRBV12-4 and TRBJ2-1; 9 bases fit TRBD2. With 8 bases clipped from V and 9 bases from J, the junction kept 8 bases outside the gene matches. The CDR3 is 13 residues long.

Details on this clonotype: This may be a read error, as it is one base from a much larger clone. DNA of the CDR3: TGTGCCAGCAGCTTCCTGTCGGGGGAGACAGATACGCAGTATTTT. As protein: CASSFLSGETDTQYF. V gene TRBV7-8 combines with J gene TRBJ2-3, with a tentative D call TRBD2 (6 bases). This CDR3 region has 15 residues. The germline gives CDR1 SGHVS, CDR2 FQNEAQ. Trimming took off 3 bases at V and 3 bases at J, with 13 bases between the two ends.

This clonotype has a count of ten or more. The rearrangement joins TRBV28 to TRBJ2-5, with D maybe TRBD2 (7 bases). Germline V lookup: CDR1 MDHEN, CDR2 SYDVKM. V lost 2 bases and J lost 1, with 14 bases in between. The CDR3 is 16 amino acids. The CDR3 DNA sequence: TGTGCCAGCAGTTTAGCGGGGGCGTCGAGCCAAGAGACCCAGTACTTC. This sequence encodes CASSLAGASSQETQYF.

This clonotype was recorded at least ten times. V usage is TRBV7-9 and J usage is TRBJ1-1, with 8 bases identical to TRBD1. The CDR3 consists of 15 residues. Germline CDR1 SEHNR, CDR2 FQNEAQ (reference sequence). With 6 bases clipped from V and 3 bases from J, the junction kept 9 bases outside the gene matches. CDR3 nucleotide sequence: TGTGCCAGCAGGAAGAATCAGGGGGCTGACACTGAAGCTTTCTTT. Protein: CASRKNQGADTEAFF.

This clonotype has ten or more counts. The rearrangement uses TRBV11-2 and TRBJ2-2, with 7 bases that match TRBD2. J was trimmed by 4 bases and V by 5 bases; bases with no gene match: 4. The CDR3 has 14 amino acids. Germline CDR1 SGHAT, CDR2 FQNNGV. CDR3 loop: CASSRGLVTGELFF. For the CDR3, the DNA is TGTGCCAGCAGCCGCGGACTAGTCACCGGGGAGCTGTTTTTT.

A few counts support this clonotype. This rearrangement joins TRBV4-1 to TRBJ1-5, with no clear D. The CDR3 spans 15 residues. V dropped 0 bases and J dropped 9 bases, with 15 bases sitting between them. The V gene's germline CDR1 is MGHRA and CDR2 YSYEKL. The CDR3, as DNA: TGCGCCAGCAGCCAAGACCCCCCCATGATAGGGCCCCAGCATTTT. It is translated as CASSQDPPMIGPQHF.

This clonotype is classed as medium-sized (0.01 to 0.1%). This chain's CDR3 is CASSQGPKGLFF. The CDR3 nucleotides read TGTGCCAGCAGCCAGGGCCCTAAGGGTCTGTTCTTC. This sequence joins TRBV3-1 and TRBJ2-1; D not resolved. Germline CDR1 LGHDT, CDR2 YNNKEL (reference sequence). The V and J ends lost 3 bases and 15 bases respectively, with 15 bases between them. CDR3 size: 12 residues.

J is TRBJ2-1 and V is TRBV7-9; D not resolved. The length of the CDR3 is 11 residues. Trimming took 3 bases from V and 12 from J, leaving 9 bases between them. Germline V gene sequence: CDR1 SEHNR, CDR2 FQNEAQ (reference sequence). The CDR3: CASSFGHGQFF. CDR3 nucleotides: TGTGCCAGCAGCTTCGGCCATGGGCAGTTCTTC.

For this clonotype: The CDR3 does not close with the conserved phenylalanine or tryptophan, likely indicating a read error. It is unclear where the CDR3 begins or ends on the DNA, so no DNA is shown, and the CDR3 is as TCRdb lists it. The rearrangement uses TRBV28 and TRBJ1-5; TRBD1 reflects the table's D call only, with no check against the DNA. The germline V gene has CDR1 MDHEN and CDR2 SYDVKM. The CDR3 length is 13 residues, termini included. The CDR3 here is CASRSDSGQPQHI.

As concerns this clonotype: With a much larger clone just one base away, this may be a read error. This chain uses TRBV5-4 with TRBJ1-1, with 8 bases matching TRBD1. The CDR3 loop spans 14 amino acids. CDR1 is SGHNT and CDR2 is YYREEE in the germline V gene (reference sequence). The CDR3 coding sequence is TGTGCCGGCAGCACCAGGGGGCGCGGCACTGAAGCTTTCTTT. It encodes CAGSTRGRGTEAFF.

This clonotype has ten or more counts. The rearrangement joins TRBV7-8 to TRBJ2-6, with a weak D call TRBD2 (6 bases). Trimming left V 1 base short and J 2 bases short, with 9 bases between. The CDR3 spans 16 residues. The germline gives CDR1 SGHVS, CDR2 FQNEAQ. The CDR3 sequence: CASSLETGAGANVLTF. The CDR3 coding sequence is TGTGCCAGCAGCTTAGAGACGGGGGCTGGGGCCAACGTCCTGACTTTC.

Worth noting for this clonotype: Since a much larger clone is just one base distant, this may be a read error. The chain recombines TRBV28 with TRBJ2-5; 9 bases line up with TRBD1. The DNA end is more similar to TRBJ2-1, so the J call may be wrong. The CDR3 runs to 14 residues. Germline V gene sequence: CDR1 MDHEN, CDR2 SYDVKM. The CDR3 reads CASSLPTTGGTQFF. The CDR3, as DNA: TGTGCCAGCAGTTTGCCCACGACAGGGGGGACCCAGTTCTTC.

The rearrangement joins TRBV5-8 to TRBJ1-1; 8 positions agree with TRBD1. Germline-derived CDR1 and CDR2 are SGHTS and YDEGEE. This CDR3 contains 14 residues. V lost 0 bases and J lost 7; bases outside the gene matches: 5. CDR3 nucleotide sequence: TGTGCCAGCAGCTTGGCCAGGGGGCTGGATGAAGCTTTCTTT. Translating it yields CASSLARGLDEAFF.

CDR3 coding DNA: TGTGCCAGCAGCTTAGAACAGGGCGGCGGAAACACCATATATTTT. As protein: CASSLEQGGGNTIYF. This chain links TRBV7-3 with TRBJ1-3, with D perhaps TRBD1 (6 bases). Germline V lookup: CDR1 SGHTA, CDR2 FQGTGA. CDR3 length: 15 amino acids. Trimming shortened V by 2 bases and J by 4 bases, and 12 bases separated the two germline ends.

In its sample, this clonotype was seen a few times. The chain joins TRBV20-1 to TRBJ1-1; unclear D gene. The V end was cut by 4 bases, the J end by 0 bases, with 12 bases between. This CDR3 comprises 14 residues. Germline V gene sequence: CDR1 DFQATT, CDR2 SNEGSKA (reference sequence). CDR3 amino acids: CSAIFPDLNTEAFF. The CDR3 DNA sequence: TGCAGTGCTATTTTTCCGGATTTGAACACTGAAGCTTTCTTT.